This T cell receptor (beta chain) was sequenced in a study of blood T cells in healthy people across ages. Overall study findings and caveats: Both naive CD4+ cell counts and diversity were greater in long-lived donors than in aged donors.

No fewer than 6 micrograms of total RNA were isolated from every sample. Looked up from germline, CDR1 is MGHRA and CDR2 is YSYEKL. This CDR3 comprises 19 residues. There are a few counts of this clonotype. Antigen specificity is unknown. Through a sample-barcoded 5' primer and a J-beta primer mix, a second PCR was run for roughly 6 to 11 cycles. TCRdb redid the calling of the 5' RACE reads with MiXCR, one entry per CDR3 protein. The top ten hold approximately 14% of the sample, which has 630,000 or so distinct CDR3 sequences, about 30% seen once. The material sequenced was blood. The J gene is TRBJ2-5, the V gene TRBV4-1; D possibly corresponds to TRBD2 (6 bases). With the DNA end fitting TRBJ2-1 better, the J assignment may be wrong. The receptor's source is a woman over 75 in good health. Written as DNA, the CDR3 is TGCGCCAGCAGCCAAGATAGTGATAGGGCCTCGGGACTCCAAGAGACCCAGTTCTTC. Amino acid sequence: CASSQDSDRASGLQETQFF.